This T cell receptor (beta chain) was captured in a study of T cell responses to AZD1222 COVID-19 vaccine. Overall study context: Whether given at about 4 or about 12 weeks, second doses were pooled.

This clone was observed a few times. The target antigen is unknown. General study points: No repertoire was sampled before or during the peak T cell response, only after it. Clonal diversity may have been underestimated, and the donors were mostly white British, with more females than males. Seropositive status at baseline applied to only a handful of AZD1222 recipients.

Libraries were prepared by immunoSEQ multiplex PCR; TCRdb keeps only in-frame clonotypes and omits some of them. The sample carries about 150,000 clones, about 91% recorded once. The CDR3 runs 14 residues. Germline V CDR1 and CDR2: LNHDA, SQIVND (reference sequence). Trimming stripped 2 bases from V and 2 bases from J, with 9 bases between. The J gene is TRBJ1-1, the V gene TRBV19; D is undetermined. The receptor was derived from an adult in good health. Material: peripheral blood, obtained on day 0 of AZD1222 vaccination. The chain's CDR3 is CASSIRGFNTEAFF. In DNA form, the CDR3 reads TGTGCCAGTAGTATACGCGGGTTCAACACTGAAGCTTTCTTT.